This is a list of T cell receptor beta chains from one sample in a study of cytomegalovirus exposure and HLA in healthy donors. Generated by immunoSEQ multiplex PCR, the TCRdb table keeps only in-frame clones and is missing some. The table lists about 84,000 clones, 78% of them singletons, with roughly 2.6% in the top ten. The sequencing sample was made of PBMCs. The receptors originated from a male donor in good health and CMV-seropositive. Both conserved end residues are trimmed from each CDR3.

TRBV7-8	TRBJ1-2	ASSLGSTDYGYT
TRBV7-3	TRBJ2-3	ASSLSWLAGKTDTQY
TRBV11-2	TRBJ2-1	ASSPVGLPYNEQF
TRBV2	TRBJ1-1	ASSEGMGGSNTEAF
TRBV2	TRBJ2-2	ASSEGSAGAGTGELF
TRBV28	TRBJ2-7	ASKGSPGGEPTLLLEQY
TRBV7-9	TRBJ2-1	ASSLGGTGADEQF
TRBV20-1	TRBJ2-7	SATAGSEQY
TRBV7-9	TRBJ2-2	ASSPLWGANTGELF
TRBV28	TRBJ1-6	ASSLYTTVLSPLH
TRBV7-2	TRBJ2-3	ASSFITDTQY
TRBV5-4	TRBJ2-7	ASSPTGAGEQY
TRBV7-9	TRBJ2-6	ASSSREANVLT
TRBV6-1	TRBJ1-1	ASSVGVTEAF
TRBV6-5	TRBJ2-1	ASSYRTGSSYNEQF
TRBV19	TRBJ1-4	ASSIGTATNEKLF
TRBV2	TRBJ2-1	ASTLTSGLRNEQF
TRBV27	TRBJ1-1	ASSFLATNTEAF
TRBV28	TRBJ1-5	ASRPTGGNQPQH
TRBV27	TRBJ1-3	ASREGSGNTIY
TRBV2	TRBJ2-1	ASTEGAGEGNEQF
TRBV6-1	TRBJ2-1	ASSEETGGPNEQF
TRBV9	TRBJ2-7	ASSGQSTGASSYEQY
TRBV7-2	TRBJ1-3	ASSLATGSGNTIY
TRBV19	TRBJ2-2	ASSSGLAGGTGELF
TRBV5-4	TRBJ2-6	ASSLALADISGANVLT
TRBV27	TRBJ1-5	ASSVQGGNQPQH
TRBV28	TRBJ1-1	ASSSPGQSNTEAF
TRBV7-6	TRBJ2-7	ASSLGVLAGGDEQY
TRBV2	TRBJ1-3	ASRRDGGNTIY
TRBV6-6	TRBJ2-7	ASSTTPPEQY
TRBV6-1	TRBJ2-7	ASSERGHIFSYEQY
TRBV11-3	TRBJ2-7	ASSLDLGEEQY
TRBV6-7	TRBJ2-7	ASSYSPSGRFYEQY
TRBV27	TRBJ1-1	ASSLRQGVMNTEAF
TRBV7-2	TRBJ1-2	ASSHNIQNGYT
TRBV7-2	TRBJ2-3	ASSLVGATSTDTQY
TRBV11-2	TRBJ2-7	ASSLWGGASGRGAEQY
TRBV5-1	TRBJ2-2	ASSFRLIDTGELF
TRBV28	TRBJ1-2	ASSPGQGVFGYT